This T cell receptor (beta chain) is from a study of TIL therapy for anti-PD-1-resistant metastatic lung cancer. Turning to the study itself: Tumor harvest preceded PD-1/PD-L1 blockade, followed by nivolumab treatment. Half of patients were current or former smokers.

The libraries were made with immunoSEQ v3. Assay: immunoSEQ multiplex PCR; the TCRdb copy retains only in-frame clones and omits some. The sample holds roughly 20,000 clones, approximately 79% seen once. Time point meaning: pre-treatment sample, taken before nivolumab and TIL therapy. Adults with stage 4 NSCLC were enrolled in a phase I trial. The V end was cut by 7 bases, the J end by 2 bases, with 14 bases between. Germline CDR1 ENHRY, CDR2 SYGVKD. The CDR3 consists of 15 residues. The sequenced sample was blood, obtained at baseline. The V call is TRBV10-3, the J call TRBJ2-2; D is unresolved. This clonotype was obtained from a person between 25 and 79 years old with non-small cell lung cancer. The CDR3 here is CAINRTPINTGELFF. The DNA of the CDR3 is TGTGCCATCAATCGGACGCCTATTAACACCGGGGAGCTGTTTTTT.